Listed below are T cell receptor beta chains from one sample, sequenced in a study of cytomegalovirus exposure and HLA in healthy donors. Clones were sequenced by immunoSEQ multiplex PCR, and TCRdb holds only the in-frame ones, with some missing. Its table lists approximately 80,000 clones. Sequencing used PBMCs. The origin of the receptors is a man younger than 35 in good health and CMV-seropositive. CDR3s include the opening cysteine and the closing phenylalanine or tryptophan. D genes are given only for firm matches.

>TRBD2|TRBV6-5|15|TRBJ2-7
TGTGCCAGCAGTTATACGAGCGGGAGTGGCCACGAGCAGTACTTC
CASSYTSGSGHEQYF
>NA|TRBV19|16|TRBJ1-1
TGTGCCAGTACCCACGTCGCGGGTGATTTGAGCACTGAAGCTTTCTTT
CASTHVAGDLSTEAFF
>NA|TRBV9|18|TRBJ1-2
TGTGCCAGCAGCGTAGGGGCTCAGGGGAGAGTCAGGGCCTATGGCTACACCTTC
CASSVGAQGRVRAYGYTF
>NA|TRBV4-1|19|TRBJ2-4
TGCGCCAGCAGCCACCACCCGTTAAGAGAGTCACTAGGCAAAAACATTCAGTACTTC
CASSHHPLRESLGKNIQYF
>NA|TRBV19|17|TRBJ1-3
TGTGCCACCTCCGGGCAGTTTAGGGGCTTCTCTGGAAACACCATATATTTT
CATSGQFRGFSGNTIYF
>TRBD2|TRBV11-2|16|TRBJ2-3
TGTGCCAGCAGCTTAGGGGAGGCGGGGGGGGCGGATACGCAGTATTTT
CASSLGEAGGADTQYF
>TRBD2|TRBV2|15|TRBJ2-1
TGTGCCAGCAGTGATACTAGCGGGAGGTACAATGAGCAGTTCTTC
CASSDTSGRYNEQFF
>TRBD1|TRBV4-1|16|TRBJ2-3
TGCGCCAGCAGCCAGGAGGACAGGGGGCTCACAGATACGCAGTATTTT
CASSQEDRGLTDTQYF
>TRBD1|TRBV6-1|16|TRBJ2-7
TGTGCCAGCAGTGAAGCCGCAGGGGGTGAGGGTTACGAGCAGTACTTC
CASSEAAGGEGYEQYF
>NA|TRBV4-2|15|TRBJ2-7
TGTGCCAGCAGCCAAGGTCGGGGAGCAACCTACGAGCAGTACTTC
CASSQGRGATYEQYF
>TRBD1|TRBV6-5|14|TRBJ1-2
TGTGCCAGCAGTCCATACAGGGGAAACTATGGCTACACCTTC
CASSPYRGNYGYTF
>NA|TRBV28|14|TRBJ2-3
TGTGCCAGCAGATCAGACAGGCGCACAGATACGCAGTATTTT
CASRSDRRTDTQYF
>NA|TRBV7-8|15|TRBJ1-3
TGTGCCAGCAGCCCTAGGTCGGCAGAAGGAAACACCATATATTTT
CASSPRSAEGNTIYF
>TRBD2|TRBV9|17|TRBJ2-2
TGTGCCAGCAGCTCCCCGGGGGGAGGACAGAACACCGGGGAGCTGTTTTTT
CASSSPGGGQNTGELFF
>NA|TRBV27|12|TRBJ2-7
TGTGCCAGCGGGGGGAACGTCCACGAGCAGTACTTC
CASGGNVHEQYF
>TRBD1|TRBV29-1|12|TRBJ1-2
TGCAGCGTTGAGCCAGGGGGCGATGGCTACACCTTC
CSVEPGGDGYTF
>NA|TRBV25-1|17|TRBJ2-1
TGTGCCAGCAGCCCCACAGGCAAGACGACCGGGTGGGGTGAGCAGTTCTTC
CASSPTGKTTGWGEQFF
>NA|TRBV2|12|TRBJ1-1
TGTGCCAGCGGGGCCGGGTACAGTGAAGCTTTCTTT
CASGAGYSEAFF
>NA|TRBV7-3|15|TRBJ2-7
TGTGCCAGCAGCTCGCAACCAGGGATCACCTACGAGCAGTACTTC
CASSSQPGITYEQYF
>TRBD1|TRBV28|14|TRBJ2-7
TGTGCCAGCAGTTTAAACAGGGGGATCTACGAGCAGTACTTC
CASSLNRGIYEQYF
>TRBD1|TRBV7-9|14|TRBJ2-3
TGTGCCAGCAGCAGACAGGGGGCCACAGATACGCAGTATTTT
CASSRQGATDTQYF
>NA|TRBV28|14|TRBJ2-7
TGTGCCAGCAGTTTGTTTCAGGGGACCTACGAGCAGTACTTC
CASSLFQGTYEQYF
>NA|TRBV4-1|17|TRBJ2-4
TGCGCCAGCAGCCAAGATGGGGCAGTCCTAGCCAAAAACATTCAGTACTTC
CASSQDGAVLAKNIQYF
>NA|TRBV7-8|15|TRBJ2-1
TGTGCCAGCAGCTTAAGGGGCGATCGGTACAATGAGCAGTTCTTC
CASSLRGDRYNEQFF
>TRBD2|TRBV9|15|TRBJ2-5
TGTGCCAGCAGCGCGCGGGGGGCCACGGGCGAGACCCAGTACTTC
CASSARGATGETQYF
>NA|TRBV19|16|TRBJ2-7
TGTGCCAGATCTCTGGAGGACAGATTGAGCTCCTACGAGCAGTACTTC
CARSLEDRLSSYEQYF